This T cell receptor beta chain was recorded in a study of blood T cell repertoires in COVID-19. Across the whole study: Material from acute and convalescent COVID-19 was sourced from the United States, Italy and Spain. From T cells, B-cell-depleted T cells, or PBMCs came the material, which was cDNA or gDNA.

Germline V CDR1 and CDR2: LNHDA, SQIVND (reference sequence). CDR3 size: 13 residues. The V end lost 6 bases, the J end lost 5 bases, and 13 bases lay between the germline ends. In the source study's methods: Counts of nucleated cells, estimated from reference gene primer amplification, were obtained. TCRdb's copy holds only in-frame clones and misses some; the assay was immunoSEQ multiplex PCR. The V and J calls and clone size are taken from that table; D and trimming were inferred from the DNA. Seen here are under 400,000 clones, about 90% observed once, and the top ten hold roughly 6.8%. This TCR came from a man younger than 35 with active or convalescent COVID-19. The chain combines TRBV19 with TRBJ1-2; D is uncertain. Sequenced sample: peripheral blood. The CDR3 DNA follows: TGTGCCAGTAGCGAGGGCGCTGGATATGGCTACACCTTC. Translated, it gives CASSEGAGYGYTF. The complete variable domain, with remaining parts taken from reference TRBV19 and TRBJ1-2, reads DGGITQSPKYLFRKEGQNVTLSCEQNLNHDAMYWYRQDPGQGLRLIYYSQIVNDFQKGDIAEGYSVSREKKESFPLTVTSAQKNPTAFYLCASSEGAGYGYTFGSGTRLTVV.